The entry below gives a single TCR beta chain sequence along with its context. Antigen: not known. These data come from a study of T cell repertoires in ileal Crohn's disease. At the level of the study: The M0 sample came from the inflamed ileal portion of the resected specimen. Per sample, roughly 500 nanograms of biopsy DNA were TCRB immunosequenced.

Libraries were prepared by immunoSEQ multiplex PCR; TCRdb keeps only in-frame clonotypes and omits some of them. The table has roughly 10,000 clones, roughly 84% seen once. The CDR3 runs to 13 residues. Trimming stripped 1 base from V and 5 bases from J, with 8 bases between. The germline CDR1 and CDR2 sequences are LGHNT and FRNRAP. Study results and limitations: Compared with non-smokers, active smokers at surgery showed more clonal expansions. Sorted CD8 T cells held more high-frequency clones than CD4.

Time point noted: inflamed ileum from the surgical specimen. The gene calls are TRBV12-5 and TRBJ1-1, with D perhaps TRBD1 (6 bases). The TCR was taken from an adult with Crohn's disease. Sequenced material: ileal tissue. The CDR3 is CASGLERGTEAFF. The CDR3 DNA sequence: TGTGCTAGTGGTTTGGAAAGGGGGACTGAAGCTTTCTTT.